This T cell receptor (beta chain) stems from a study of T cells in Graves' hyperthyroidism and ophthalmopathy. Study background: At initial diagnosis, before any treatment had begun, peripheral blood was obtained.

Notes on the study in general: Most thyroid-expanded clonotypes above 0.001 were also found in blood.

The study left out patients who had uncontrolled infection, other autoimmune disease, pregnancy or lactation. The authors obtained PBMCs from more than 8 ml of fresh peripheral blood. Remarks on this clonotype: Its antigen is unknown.

The V and J ends lost 4 bases and 0 bases respectively, with 12 bases between them. The length of the CDR3 is 16 residues. Germline lookup yields CDR1 MDHEN and CDR2 SYDVKM. Using RNA transcripts as the source, TCR beta CDR3 regions were amplified. The TCR CDR3 was amplified in a first-round RT-PCR using the HTBI primer set. TCRdb reprocessed the multiplex PCR reads with MiXCR, giving one entry per CDR3 protein. The table shows about 400,000 distinct CDR3 sequences, with about 16% occurring only once. The receptor was isolated from a woman in her thirties with Graves' hyperthyroidism. The sequenced sample was blood. The V gene is TRBV28, the J gene TRBJ1-4, with D maybe TRBD1 (5 bases). This CDR3 reads CASSSPPGATNEKLFF. The CDR3 bases are TGTGCCAGCAGTTCCCCTCCGGGGGCAACTAATGAAAAACTGTTTTTT.